Shown below are 12 T cell receptor beta chains from a single sample sequenced in a study of T cell responses to AZD1222 COVID-19 vaccine. The protocol was immunoSEQ multiplex PCR, while the TCRdb copy is restricted to in-frame clones and leaves out a portion. The data show roughly 140,000 clones, around 87% seen once. The source material was peripheral blood, sampled on day 0 of AZD1222 vaccination. The source is an adult in good health.

The chain recombines TRBV28 with TRBJ2-7; D not resolved. This CDR3 is 15 amino acids long. V lost 3 bases, J lost 2 bases, and 14 bases lay in between. The V gene's germline CDR1 is MDHEN and CDR2 SYDVKM. The CDR3 spells CASSFGLVRPYEQYF. The CDR3, as DNA: TGTGCCAGCAGTTTCGGGCTAGTTAGGCCCTACGAGCAGTACTTC.

This clone was detected once. The chain uses TRBV7-2 and TRBJ1-5, with no clear D. This CDR3 has 14 residues. V dropped 2 bases and J dropped 0 bases, with 5 bases sitting between them. Germline values: CDR1 SGHTA, CDR2 FQGNSA. As DNA, the CDR3 is TGTGCCAGCAGCTTACAATCTAGCAATCAGCCCCAGCATTTT. The encoded protein is CASSLQSSNQPQHF.

The chain employs TRBV6-5 and TRBJ2-2; 7 bases agree with TRBD1. Unmatched junction bases numbered 5, after V lost 6 bases and J lost 4 bases. The CDR3 contains 14 residues. Germline V gene sequence: CDR1 MNHEY, CDR2 SVGAGI. This CDR3 is CASSRTGVTGELFF. In DNA form, the CDR3 reads TGTGCCAGCAGCAGAACAGGGGTCACCGGGGAGCTGTTTTTT.

This clone has a handful of counts. The chain recombines TRBV5-6 with TRBJ2-5; tentative D call: TRBD2 (6 bases). The CDR3 loop spans 16 amino acids. Trimming removed 0 bases at V and 1 base at J, with 13 bases between. Germline-derived CDR1 and CDR2 are SGHDT and YYEEEE. Written as DNA, the CDR3 is TGTGCCAGCAGCTTGGGGGTAGCGGTCATCCAAGAGACCCAGTACTTC. It is translated as CASSLGVAVIQETQYF.

This CDR3 reads CASSLESSYNSPLHF. The CDR3 bases are TGTGCCAGCAGCTTAGAGAGCTCCTATAATTCACCCCTCCACTTT. This sequence joins TRBV11-1 and TRBJ1-6; D remains unclear. V gave up 1 base and J gave up 0 bases, with 4 bases separating them. The CDR3 length is 15 residues. Germline loops: CDR1 SGHAT, CDR2 FQDESV (reference sequence). The variable domain in full, with the rest retrieved from reference TRBV11-1 and TRBJ1-6, is EAEVAQSPRYKITEKSQAVAFWCDPISGHATLYWYRQILGQGPELLVQFQDESVVDDSQLPKDRFSAERLKGVDSTLKIQPAELGDSAMYLCASSLESSYNSPLHFGNGTRLTVT.

The V gene is TRBV25-1, the J gene TRBJ2-1; TRBD1 agrees at 7 bases. Trimming cost V 4 bases and J 2 bases; bases outside gene matches: 5. The CDR3 sequence is 15 residues long. Per germline, CDR1 MGHDK and CDR2 SYGVNS. The CDR3 nucleotides read TGTGCCAGCAGTGGTCAGGGGGTTCCCTACAATGAGCAGTTCTTC. Protein product: CASSGQGVPYNEQFF.

The genes are TRBV4-2 and TRBJ1-6, with D hard to call. Trimming cost V 0 bases and J 6 bases, with 18 bases left between them. In germline, CDR1 is LGHNA, CDR2 YNFKEQ. There are 18 residues in the CDR3. The CDR3 region has the DNA TGTGCCAGCAGCCAAGATTGGGGTTCGCTGCCTCGTAATTCACCCCTCCACTTT. Its protein is CASSQDWGSLPRNSPLHF.

The chain recombines TRBV5-4 with TRBJ1-3; tentatively, D is TRBD1 (5 bases). Germline V gives CDR1 SGHNT, CDR2 YYREEE (reference sequence). This CDR3 is 14 amino acids long. V lost 5 bases and J lost 9, with 18 bases in between. The CDR3 DNA is TGTGCCAGCAGACCCGACGGGGGGTTTGGCACCATATATTTT. It translates to CASRPDGGFGTIYF.

The chain is built from TRBV7-9 and TRBJ2-7, with D perhaps matching TRBD1 or TRBD2 (6 bases each). V lost 5 bases, J lost 3 bases, and 8 bases lay in between. From germline, CDR1 is SEHNR and CDR2 FQNEAQ (reference sequence). This CDR3 spans 12 amino acids. The CDR3 sequence: CASSKGGYEQYF. CDR3 DNA sequence: TGTGCCAGCAGCAAGGGGGGCTACGAGCAGTACTTC.

On this clone itself: Other DNA sequences within the sample encode an identical CDR3. This rearrangement joins TRBV28 to TRBJ1-2, with D maybe TRBD1 (5 bases). The germline gives CDR1 MDHEN, CDR2 SYDVKM. The CDR3 has 14 residues. Deletions cut 6 bases from V and 0 bases from J, with 11 bases between. CDR3 bases: TGTGCCAGCAGCTCGGGGGTAGCTAACTATGGCTACACCTTC. This gives the protein CASSSGVANYGYTF.

The chain has TRBV18 and TRBJ1-1, with 8 bases that match TRBD1. Trimming removed 4 bases from V and 4 bases from J; junction bases left unmatched: 2. This CDR3 is built from 13 residues. Germline V lookup: CDR1 KGHSH, CDR2 LQKENI. The CDR3 nucleotides are TGTGCCAGCTCACAAACAGGGGGCACTGAAGCTTTCTTT. It codes for CASSQTGGTEAFF.

This rearrangement joins TRBV30 to TRBJ1-5; unclear D gene. Looked up from germline, CDR1 is GTSNPN and CDR2 is SVGIG (reference sequence). V was clipped by 4 bases and J by 4 bases, with 14 bases between them. This CDR3 region has 14 residues. CDR3 amino acids: CAWNNWGTNQPQHF. CDR3 nucleotides: TGTGCCTGGAATAATTGGGGAACAAATCAGCCCCAGCATTTT.